The T cell receptor (beta chain) under discussion was sequenced for a study of cytomegalovirus exposure and HLA in healthy donors. Turning to the study itself: A prior analysis found roughly 100 million unique TCR beta sequences from some 190 million T cells. Within an early data release were around 87 million unique TCRs drawn from HLA-typed donors.

With V trimmed by 5 bases and J by 4 bases, 14 bases remained unmatched. The CDR3 covers 17 residues. Germline V lookup: CDR1 SGHTA, CDR2 FQGNSA. The PCR used 60 Vbeta and 13 Jbeta primers. The data were produced by immunoSEQ multiplex PCR, yet TCRdb's version contains in-frame clones alone and is incomplete. The data show 95,000 to 150,000 clones, 80% seen once. This clone was observed a few times. Its target is not known. Study-level results: The classifier, whose performance was assessed in both the original and validation cohorts, reportedly diagnosed cytomegalovirus status with high specificity and sensitivity.

The sequence came from a female donor in good health and CMV-seropositive. Material: PBMCs. The chain recombines TRBV7-2 with TRBJ1-2; TRBD1 matches at 9 bases. Here the CDR3 reads CASSINRGRKAGYGYTF. The DNA of the CDR3 is TGTGCCAGCAGCATAAACAGGGGGCGGAAGGCGGGCTATGGCTACACCTTC.